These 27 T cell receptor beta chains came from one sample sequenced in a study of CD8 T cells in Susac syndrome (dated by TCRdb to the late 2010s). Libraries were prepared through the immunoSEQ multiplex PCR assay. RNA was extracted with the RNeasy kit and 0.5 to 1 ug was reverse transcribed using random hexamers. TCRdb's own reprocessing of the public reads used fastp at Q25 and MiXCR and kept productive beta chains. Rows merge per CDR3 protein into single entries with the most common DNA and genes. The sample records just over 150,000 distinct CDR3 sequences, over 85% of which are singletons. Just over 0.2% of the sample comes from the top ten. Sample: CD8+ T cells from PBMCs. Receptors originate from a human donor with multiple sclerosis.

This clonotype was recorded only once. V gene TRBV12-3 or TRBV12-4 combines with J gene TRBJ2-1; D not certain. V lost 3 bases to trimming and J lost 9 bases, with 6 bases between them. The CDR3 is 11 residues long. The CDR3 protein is CASSFVGEQFF. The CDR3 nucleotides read TGTGCCAGCAGTTTTGTGGGTGAGCAGTTCTTC.

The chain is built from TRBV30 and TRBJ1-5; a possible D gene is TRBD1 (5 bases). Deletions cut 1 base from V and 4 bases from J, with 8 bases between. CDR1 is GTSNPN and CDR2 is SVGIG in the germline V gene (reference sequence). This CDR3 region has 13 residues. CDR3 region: CAWSEEGNQPQHF. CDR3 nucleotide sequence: TGTGCCTGGAGTGAGGAGGGGAATCAGCCCCAGCATTTT.

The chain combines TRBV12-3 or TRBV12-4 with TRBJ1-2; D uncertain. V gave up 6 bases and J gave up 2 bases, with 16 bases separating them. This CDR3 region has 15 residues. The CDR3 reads CASSLRRERNYGYTF. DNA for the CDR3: TGTGCCAGCAGCTTACGTCGGGAGAGGAACTATGGCTACACCTTC.

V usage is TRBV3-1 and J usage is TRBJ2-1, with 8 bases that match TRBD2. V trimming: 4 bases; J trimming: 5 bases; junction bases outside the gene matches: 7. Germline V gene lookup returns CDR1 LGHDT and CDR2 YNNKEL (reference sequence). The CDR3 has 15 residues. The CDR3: CASSPYGGAHNEQFF. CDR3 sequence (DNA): TGTGCCAGCAGCCCGTACGGGGGGGCCCACAATGAGCAGTTCTTC.

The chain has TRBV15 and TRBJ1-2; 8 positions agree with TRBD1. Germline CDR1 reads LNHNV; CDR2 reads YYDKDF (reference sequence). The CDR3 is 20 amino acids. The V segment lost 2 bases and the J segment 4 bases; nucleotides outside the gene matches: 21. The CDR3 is CATSRRQSNRGIKPFYGYTF. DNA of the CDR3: TGTGCCACCAGCAGACGCCAATCAAACAGGGGGATAAAACCTTTCTATGGCTACACCTTC.

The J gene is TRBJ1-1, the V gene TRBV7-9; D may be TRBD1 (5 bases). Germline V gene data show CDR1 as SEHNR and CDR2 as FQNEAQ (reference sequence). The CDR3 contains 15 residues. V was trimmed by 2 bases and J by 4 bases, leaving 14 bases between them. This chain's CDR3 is CASSLQDNPGTEAFF. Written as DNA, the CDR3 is TGTGCCAGCAGCTTACAGGACAACCCGGGCACTGAAGCTTTCTTT.

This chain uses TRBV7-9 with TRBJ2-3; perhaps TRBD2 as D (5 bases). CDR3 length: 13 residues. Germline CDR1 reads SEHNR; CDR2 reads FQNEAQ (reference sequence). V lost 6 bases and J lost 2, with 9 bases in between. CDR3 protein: CASREEATDTQYF. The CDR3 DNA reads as TGTGCCAGCAGAGAGGAGGCCACAGATACGCAGTATTTT.

CDR3 region: CASSHTSSPHEQYF. The CDR3 coding sequence is TGTGCCAGCAGCCACACCTCGTCCCCCCACGAGCAGTACTTC. The V and J genes are TRBV13 and TRBJ2-7; D gene unclear. Trimming took 5 bases from V and 5 from J, leaving 16 bases between them. From germline, CDR1 is PRHDT and CDR2 FYEKMQ (reference sequence). This CDR3 comprises 14 residues.

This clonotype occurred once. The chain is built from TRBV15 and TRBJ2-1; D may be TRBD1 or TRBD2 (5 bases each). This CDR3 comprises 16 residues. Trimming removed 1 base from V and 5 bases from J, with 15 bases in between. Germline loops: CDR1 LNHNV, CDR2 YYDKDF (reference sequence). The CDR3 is CATSRGGLGENNEQFF. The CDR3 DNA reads TGTGCCACCAGCAGAGGAGGGTTGGGGGAGAACAATGAGCAGTTCTTC.

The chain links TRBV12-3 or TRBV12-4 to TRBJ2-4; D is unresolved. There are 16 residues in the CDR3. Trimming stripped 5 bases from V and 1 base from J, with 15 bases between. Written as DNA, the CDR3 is TGTGCCAGCAGTACAAGAGCTGGTTGGGCCAAAAACATTCAGTACTTC. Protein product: CASSTRAGWAKNIQYF.

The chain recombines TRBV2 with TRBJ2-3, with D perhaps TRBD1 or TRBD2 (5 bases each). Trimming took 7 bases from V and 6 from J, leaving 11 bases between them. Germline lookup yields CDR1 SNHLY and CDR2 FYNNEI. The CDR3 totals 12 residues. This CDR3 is CASITGLDTQYF. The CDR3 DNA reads TGTGCCAGCATTACGGGGCTGGATACGCAGTATTTT.

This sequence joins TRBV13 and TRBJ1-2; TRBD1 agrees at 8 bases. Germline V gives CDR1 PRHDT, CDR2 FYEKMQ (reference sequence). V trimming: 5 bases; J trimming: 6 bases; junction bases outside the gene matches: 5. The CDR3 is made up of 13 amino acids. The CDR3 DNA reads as TGTGCCAGCAGCCGACAGGGGAGGGATGGCTACACCTTC. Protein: CASSRQGRDGYTF.

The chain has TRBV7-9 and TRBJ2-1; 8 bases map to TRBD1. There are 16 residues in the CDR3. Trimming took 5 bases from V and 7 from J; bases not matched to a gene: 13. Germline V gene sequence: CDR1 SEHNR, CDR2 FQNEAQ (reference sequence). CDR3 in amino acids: CASSPQATGTGNEQFF. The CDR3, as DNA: TGTGCCAGCAGCCCCCAGGCAACCGGGACAGGTAATGAGCAGTTCTTC. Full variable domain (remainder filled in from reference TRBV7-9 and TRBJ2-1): DTGVSQNPRHKITKRGQNVTFRCDPISEHNRLYWYRQTLGQGPEFLTYFQNEAQLEKSRLLSDRFSAERPKGSFSTLEIQRTEQGDSAMYLCASSPQATGTGNEQFFGPGTRLTVL.

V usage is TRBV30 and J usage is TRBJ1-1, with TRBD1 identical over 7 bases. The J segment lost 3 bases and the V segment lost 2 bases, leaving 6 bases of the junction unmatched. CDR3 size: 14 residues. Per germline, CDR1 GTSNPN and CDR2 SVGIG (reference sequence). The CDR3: CAWSPPGQHTEAFF. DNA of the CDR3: TGTGCCTGGAGTCCCCCGGGACAGCACACTGAAGCTTTCTTT.

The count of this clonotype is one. CDR3 amino acids: CSARSQITYEQYF. CDR3 DNA sequence: TGCAGTGCTCGTAGTCAGATCACCTACGAGCAGTACTTC. This chain uses TRBV20-1 with TRBJ2-7; the D is unclear. Between the trimmed V and J ends, which lost 5 bases and 2 bases, there was a span of 13 bases. The CDR3 extends over 13 amino acids. CDR1 and CDR2 from the germline V gene are DFQATT and SNEGSKA (reference sequence).

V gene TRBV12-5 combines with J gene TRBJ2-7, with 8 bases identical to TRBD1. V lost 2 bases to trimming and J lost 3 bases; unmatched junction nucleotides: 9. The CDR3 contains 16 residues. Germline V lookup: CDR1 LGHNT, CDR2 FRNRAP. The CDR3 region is CASGLPGTGVVYEQYF. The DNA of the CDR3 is TGTGCTAGTGGTTTGCCAGGGACAGGAGTGGTCTACGAGCAGTACTTC.

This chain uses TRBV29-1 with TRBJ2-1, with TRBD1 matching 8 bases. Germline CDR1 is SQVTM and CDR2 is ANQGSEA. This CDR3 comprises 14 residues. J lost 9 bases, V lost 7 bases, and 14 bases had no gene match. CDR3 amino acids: CSALDRGAWIEQFF. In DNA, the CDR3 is TGCAGCGCCCTAGACAGGGGCGCATGGATTGAGCAGTTCTTC.

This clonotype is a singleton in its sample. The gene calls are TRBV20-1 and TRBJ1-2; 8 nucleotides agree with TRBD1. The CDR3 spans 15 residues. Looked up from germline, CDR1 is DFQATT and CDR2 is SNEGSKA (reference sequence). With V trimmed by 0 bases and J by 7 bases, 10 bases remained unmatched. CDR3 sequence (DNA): TGCAGTGCTAGAGAACCTGGACAGGGAACGGGTGGCTACACCTTC. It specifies CSAREPGQGTGGYTF.

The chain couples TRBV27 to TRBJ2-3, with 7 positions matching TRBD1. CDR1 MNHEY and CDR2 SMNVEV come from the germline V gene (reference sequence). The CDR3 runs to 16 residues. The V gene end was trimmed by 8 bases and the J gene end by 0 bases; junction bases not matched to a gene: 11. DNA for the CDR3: TGTGCCAGCTCCCCTGGGAAGGGGGCTAGCACAGATACGCAGTATTTT. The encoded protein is CASSPGKGASTDTQYF.

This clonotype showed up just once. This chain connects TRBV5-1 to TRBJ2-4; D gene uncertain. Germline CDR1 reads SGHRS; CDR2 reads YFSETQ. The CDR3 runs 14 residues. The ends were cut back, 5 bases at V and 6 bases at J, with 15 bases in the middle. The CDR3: CASSHESLRNIQYF. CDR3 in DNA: TGCGCCAGCAGTCATGAGAGCCTGCGAAACATTCAGTACTTC.

The CDR3 loop is CASGARPSYEQYF. The CDR3 DNA sequence: TGTGCTAGTGGCGCTAGACCCTCCTACGAGCAGTACTTC. The chain couples TRBV12-5 to TRBJ2-7, with D unresolved. Germline V CDR1 and CDR2: LGHNT, FRNRAP. The CDR3 consists of 13 residues. The ends were cut back, 6 bases at V and 0 bases at J, with 9 bases in the middle.

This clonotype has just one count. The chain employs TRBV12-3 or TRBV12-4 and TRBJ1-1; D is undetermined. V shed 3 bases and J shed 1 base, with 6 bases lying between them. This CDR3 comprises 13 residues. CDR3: CASSFQSNTEAFF. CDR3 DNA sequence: TGTGCCAGCAGTTTTCAGTCGAACACTGAAGCTTTCTTT.

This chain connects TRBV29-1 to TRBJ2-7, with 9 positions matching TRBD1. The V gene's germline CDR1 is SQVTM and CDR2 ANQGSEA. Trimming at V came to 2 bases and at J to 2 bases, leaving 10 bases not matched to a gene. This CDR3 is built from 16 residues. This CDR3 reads CSVERGGDRVTYEQYF. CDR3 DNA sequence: TGCAGCGTTGAAAGGGGAGGGGACAGGGTAACCTACGAGCAGTACTTC.

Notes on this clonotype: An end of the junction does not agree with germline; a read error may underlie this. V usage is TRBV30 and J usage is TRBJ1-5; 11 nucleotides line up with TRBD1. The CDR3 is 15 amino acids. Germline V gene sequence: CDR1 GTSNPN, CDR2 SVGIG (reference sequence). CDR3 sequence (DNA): TGTGCCTGGAGTGAAGGACAGGGGGCGAATCATCCCCAGCATTTT. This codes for CAWSEGQGANHPQHF.

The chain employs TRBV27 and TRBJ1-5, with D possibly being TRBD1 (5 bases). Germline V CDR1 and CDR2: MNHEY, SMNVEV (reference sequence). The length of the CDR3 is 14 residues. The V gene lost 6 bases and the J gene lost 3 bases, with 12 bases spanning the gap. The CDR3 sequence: CASRNPGFNQPQHF. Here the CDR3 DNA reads TGTGCCAGCAGAAACCCAGGGTTCAATCAGCCCCAGCATTTT.

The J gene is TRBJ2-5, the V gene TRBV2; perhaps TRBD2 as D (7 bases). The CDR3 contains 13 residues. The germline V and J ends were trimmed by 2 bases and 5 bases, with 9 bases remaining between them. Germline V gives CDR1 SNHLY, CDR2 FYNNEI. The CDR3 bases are TGTGCCAGCAGTGAACCGGGGGGCGAGACCCAGTACTTC. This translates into CASSEPGGETQYF. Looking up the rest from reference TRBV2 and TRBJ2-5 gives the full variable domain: EPEVTQTPSHQVTQMGQEVILRCVPISNHLYFYWYRQILGQKVEFLVSFYNNEISEKSEIFDDQFSVERPDGSNFTLKIRSTKLEDSAMYFCASSEPGGETQYFGPGTRLLVL.

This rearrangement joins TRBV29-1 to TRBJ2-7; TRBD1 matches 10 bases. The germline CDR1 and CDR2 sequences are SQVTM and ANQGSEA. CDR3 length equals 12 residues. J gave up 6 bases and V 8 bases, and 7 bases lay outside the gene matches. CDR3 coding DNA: TGCAGCATTGGGACAGGGGAGGCCGAGCAGTACTTC. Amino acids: CSIGTGEAEQYF.